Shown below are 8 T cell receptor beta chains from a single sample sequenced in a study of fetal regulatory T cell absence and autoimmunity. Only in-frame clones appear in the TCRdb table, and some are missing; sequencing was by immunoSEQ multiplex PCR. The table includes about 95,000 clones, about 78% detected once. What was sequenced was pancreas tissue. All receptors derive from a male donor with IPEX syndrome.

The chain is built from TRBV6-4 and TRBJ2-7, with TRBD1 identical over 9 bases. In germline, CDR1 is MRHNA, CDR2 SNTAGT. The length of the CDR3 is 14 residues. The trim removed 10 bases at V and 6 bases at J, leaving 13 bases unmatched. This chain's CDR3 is CATFSGTGRLEQYF. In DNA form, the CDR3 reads TGTGCCACTTTTTCCGGGACAGGGAGGCTCGAGCAGTACTTC.

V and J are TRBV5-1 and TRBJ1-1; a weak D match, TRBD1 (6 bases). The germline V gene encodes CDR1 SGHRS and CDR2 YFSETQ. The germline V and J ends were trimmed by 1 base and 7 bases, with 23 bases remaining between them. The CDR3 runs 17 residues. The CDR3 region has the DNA TGCGCCAGCAGCTTGTTTCCGTGCGGGGGCCCGGTATGTGAAGCTTTCTTT. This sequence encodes CASSLFPCGGPVCEAFF.

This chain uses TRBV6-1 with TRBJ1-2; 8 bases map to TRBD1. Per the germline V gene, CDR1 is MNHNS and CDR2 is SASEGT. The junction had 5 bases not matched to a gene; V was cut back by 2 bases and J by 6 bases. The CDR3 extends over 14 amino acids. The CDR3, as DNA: TGTGCCAGCAGTGAATGGACAGGGTTAGATGGCTACACCTTC. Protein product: CASSEWTGLDGYTF.

CDR3 coding DNA: TGTGCCAGCTCACGAGGACAGGCAACTAATGAAAAACTGTTTTTT. Translating it yields CASSRGQATNEKLFF. V usage is TRBV18 and J usage is TRBJ1-4, with 7 positions matching TRBD1. Germline loops: CDR1 KGHSH, CDR2 LQKENI. The CDR3 contains 15 residues. V lost 4 bases and J lost 0; bases outside the gene matches: 2.

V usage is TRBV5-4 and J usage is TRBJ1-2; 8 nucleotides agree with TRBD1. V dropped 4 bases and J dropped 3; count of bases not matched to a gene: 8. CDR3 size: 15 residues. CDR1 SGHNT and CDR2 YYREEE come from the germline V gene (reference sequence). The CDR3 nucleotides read TGTGCCAGCAGCCCGGACAGGGTGACTTACTATGGCTACACCTTC. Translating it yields CASSPDRVTYYGYTF.

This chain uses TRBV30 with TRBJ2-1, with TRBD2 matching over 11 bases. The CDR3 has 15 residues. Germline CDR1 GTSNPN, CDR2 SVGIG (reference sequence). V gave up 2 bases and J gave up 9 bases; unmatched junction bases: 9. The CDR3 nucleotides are TGTGCCTGGAGTCACCCACTAGCGGGAGAGGGTGAGCAGTTCTTC. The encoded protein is CAWSHPLAGEGEQFF.

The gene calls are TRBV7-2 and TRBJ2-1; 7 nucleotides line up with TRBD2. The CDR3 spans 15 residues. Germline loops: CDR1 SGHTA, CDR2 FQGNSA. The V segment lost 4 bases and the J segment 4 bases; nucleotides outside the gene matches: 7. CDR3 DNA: TGTGCCAGCAGCTCACGGGGGGAACTTTACAATGAGCAGTTCTTC. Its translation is CASSSRGELYNEQFF.

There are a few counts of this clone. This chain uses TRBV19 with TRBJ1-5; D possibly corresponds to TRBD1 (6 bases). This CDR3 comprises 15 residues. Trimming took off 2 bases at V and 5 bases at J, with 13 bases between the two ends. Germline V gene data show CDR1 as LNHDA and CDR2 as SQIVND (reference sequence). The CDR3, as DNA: TGTGCCAGTAGTATAACGGCAGGGGAATATCAGCCCCAGCATTTT. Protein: CASSITAGEYQPQHF.